The 10 T cell receptor beta chains reported below all come from one sample, sequenced in a study of cytotoxic CD8 clonotypes in ibrutinib-treated CLL. Data came from immunoSEQ multiplex PCR; TCRdb stores just in-frame clones and leaves some out. Of roughly 300,000 clones in the sample, around 77% were seen once. The sequenced sample was PBMCs, obtained at disease progression, from a patient treated with ibrutinib. Source of these receptors: a human donor with chronic lymphocytic leukemia.

This chain joins TRBV6-5 and TRBJ2-7; maybe TRBD1 (6 bases). Trimming took 1 base from V and 4 from J, leaving 14 bases between them. The CDR3 length is 15 residues. The V gene's germline CDR1 is MNHEY and CDR2 SVGAGI. This CDR3 reads CASSYLGAAPYEQYF. In nucleotides, the CDR3 is TGTGCCAGCAGTTACTTGGGGGCGGCCCCTTACGAGCAGTACTTC.

This chain links TRBV5-1 with TRBJ2-7, with D possibly matching TRBD1 (6 bases). CDR1 is SGHRS and CDR2 is YFSETQ in the germline V gene. The CDR3 spans 14 residues. V was pared by 4 bases and J by 5 bases, with 16 bases between. The CDR3 region has the DNA TGCGCCAGCAGCGGGGACATTGGTTACCACGAGCAGTACTTC. Protein: CASSGDIGYHEQYF.

The table lists this clone with a count of one. This sequence joins TRBV28 and TRBJ2-5; D is perhaps TRBD1 (6 bases). The V gene lost 0 bases and the J gene lost 3 bases, with 14 bases spanning the gap. Germline V gives CDR1 MDHEN, CDR2 SYDVKM. The CDR3 consists of 16 residues. CDR3 sequence (DNA): TGTGCCAGCAGTTTATGGGGACACCAACCAGAAGAGACCCAGTACTTC. It codes for CASSLWGHQPEETQYF.

This clone appeared once. V and J are TRBV5-6 and TRBJ2-5, with D possibly being TRBD1 or TRBD2 (5 bases each). Germline V gene data show CDR1 as SGHDT and CDR2 as YYEEEE. CDR3 length: 15 amino acids. V dropped 2 bases and J dropped 5 bases, with 16 bases sitting between them. DNA of the CDR3: TGTGCCAGCAGCTTTGGCTCGGGGACCCTGGAGACCCAGTACTTC. Protein: CASSFGSGTLETQYF.

The V call is TRBV10-3, the J call TRBJ2-1; 12 bases fit TRBD2. CDR1 is ENHRY and CDR2 is SYGVKD in the germline V gene. V lost 4 bases, J lost 6 bases, and 13 bases stayed unmatched. The CDR3 covers 18 residues. The CDR3 protein is CAISALPPLAGGTNEQFF. The CDR3 DNA is TGTGCCATCAGTGCTCTCCCCCCCCTAGCGGGAGGGACCAATGAGCAGTTCTTC.

This clone appeared once. The chain has TRBV28 and TRBJ2-7; TRBD2 matches at 8 bases. The CDR3 is made up of 14 amino acids. CDR1 and CDR2 (germline): MDHEN, SYDVKM. V lost 7 bases to trimming and J lost 5 bases; unmatched junction nucleotides: 10. Here the CDR3 DNA reads TGTGCCAGCAATTTCGGGACTAGTTGGGACGAGCAGTACTTC. Protein sequence: CASNFGTSWDEQYF. Full variable domain (remainder filled in from reference TRBV28 and TRBJ2-7): DVKVTQSSRYLVKRTGEKVFLECVQDMDHENMFWYRQDPGLGLRLIYFSYDVKMKEKGDIPEGYSVSREKKERFSLILESASTNQTSMYLCASNFGTSWDEQYFGPGTRLTVT.

This clone was counted only a few times. The chain recombines TRBV12-5 with TRBJ1-3; unclear D gene. Germline V gives CDR1 LGHNT, CDR2 FRNRAP. The CDR3 covers 15 residues. The ends were cut back, 1 base at V and 0 bases at J, with 7 bases in the middle. CDR3 residues: CASGLDRYSGNTIYF. CDR3 nucleotide sequence: TGTGCTAGTGGTTTGGATCGGTACTCTGGAAACACCATATATTTT. The full variable domain, in which reference TRBV12-5 and TRBJ1-3 provide the parts outside the CDR3, is DARVTQTPRHKVTEMGQEVTMRCQPILGHNTVFWYRQTMMQGLELLAYFRNRAPLDDSGMPKDRFSAEMPDATLATLKIQPSEPRDSAVYFCASGLDRYSGNTIYFGEGSWLTVV.

This clone was recorded a few times. Other DNA sequences in the sample encode the same CDR3. The rearrangement links TRBV7-3 to TRBJ2-7; the D is unclear. CDR1 is SGHTA, CDR2 FQGTGA, per germline. V lost 5 bases to trimming and J lost 4 bases, with 9 bases between them. This CDR3 region has 12 residues. CDR3 DNA: TGTGCCAGCAGCCCGGATGGTTACGAGCAGTACTTC. Protein product: CASSPDGYEQYF.

The genes are TRBV13 and TRBJ1-2; tentatively, D is TRBD1 (6 bases). V was trimmed by 1 base and J by 6 bases, leaving 12 bases between them. Germline assignment: CDR1 PRHDT and CDR2 FYEKMQ (reference sequence). This CDR3 is built from 14 residues. The CDR3, as DNA: TGTGCCAGCAGCTTAGTAGGCAGGGGTGATGGCTACACCTTC. Its translation: CASSLVGRGDGYTF.

This clone has only a few counts. The chain uses TRBV28 and TRBJ1-5; D not certain. This CDR3 contains 12 residues. Trimming cost V 7 bases and J 2 bases, with 6 bases left between them. Germline-derived CDR1 and CDR2 are MDHEN and SYDVKM. CDR3 sequence: CASTEGNQPQHF. The CDR3 bases are TGTGCCAGCACAGAGGGCAATCAGCCCCAGCATTTT.